This TCR beta chain was found in a study of T cells in Graves' hyperthyroidism and ophthalmopathy. Study-wide results and caveats: Blood shared most expanded thyroid clonotypes above 0.001. Ophthalmopathy, as predicted by the model, came a median approximately 6.5 months after the prediction.

There were TCR beta CDR3 regions amplified from RNA transcripts. TCR CDR3 regions were first amplified by RT-PCR with HTBI primers. TCRdb called the multiplex PCR reads again in MiXCR, with one record for every CDR3 protein. The table shows a few hundred thousand distinct CDR3 sequences, with roughly 25% occurring only once. Absent ophthalmopathy progression within 18 months defined stable Graves' hyperthyroidism. Diagnosis rested on symptoms, serum thyroxine and TRAb, thyroid ultrasound, and orbital computed tomography. About this clonotype itself: No antigen is known for it.

The V and J ends lost 5 bases and 6 bases respectively, with 17 bases between them. The germline V gene has CDR1 WNHNN and CDR2 SYGVQD (reference sequence). The CDR3 is made up of 15 amino acids. The TCR originated in a man over 45 with Graves' hyperthyroidism. V and J are TRBV10-1 and TRBJ2-1; perhaps TRBD1 as D (6 bases). The specimen sequenced was blood. The CDR3 DNA is TGCGCCAGCAGTAACAGGGCTCGTGGTGCCAATGAGCAGTTCTTC. Its translation is CASSNRARGANEQFF.